Below, 26 T cell receptor beta chains from the same sample are listed, as sequenced in a study of identical twins. TCRdb used MiXCR to reprocess the 5' RACE reads, holding one entry per CDR3 protein. The table records approximately 600,000 distinct CDR3 sequences, roughly 7.2% of them present only once. This sample also belongs to another study, concerning yellow fever vaccine responses in identical twins.

The specimen was PBMCs. These receptor sequences come from a young woman in good health.

This clonotype was recorded at least ten times. The J gene is TRBJ2-2, the V gene TRBV25-1; D is undetermined. CDR1 MGHDK and CDR2 SYGVNS come from the germline V gene. V lost 1 base, J lost 6 bases, and 12 bases lay in between. This CDR3 spans 15 amino acids. The CDR3 reads CASSEWPATPGELFF. The CDR3 DNA is TGTGCCAGCAGTGAATGGCCGGCGACCCCCGGGGAGCTGTTTTTT.

This clonotype was observed at least ten times. The J gene is TRBJ1-3, the V gene TRBV12-3 or TRBV12-4; D remains ambiguous. V gave up 5 bases and J gave up 0 bases, with 8 bases separating them. This CDR3 comprises 14 residues. CDR3 coding DNA: TGTGCCAGCAGTGACACCTTCTCTGGAAACACCATATATTTT. Translating gives CASSDTFSGNTIYF.

This clonotype was seen at least ten times. CDR3 DNA sequence: TGCAGCGCCCAAGCCAGGGGCTTGAGCTCCTACAATGAGCAGTTCTTC. This codes for CSAQARGLSSYNEQFF. The J gene is TRBJ2-1, the V gene TRBV29-1, with a weak D call TRBD1 (6 bases). The CDR3 length is 16 residues. CDR1 SQVTM and CDR2 ANQGSEA come from the germline V gene. V lost 7 bases, J lost 0 bases, and 19 bases lay in between.

This clonotype was observed many times. V and J are TRBV12-3 or TRBV12-4 and TRBJ1-5, with a weak D call TRBD1 (6 bases). The CDR3 loop spans 14 amino acids. Trimming removed 8 bases at V and 0 bases at J, with 11 bases between. CDR3 amino acids: CASCTGYSNQPQHF. The CDR3 bases are TGTGCCAGCTGCACAGGGTATAGCAATCAGCCCCAGCATTTT.

The rearrangement joins TRBV4-1 to TRBJ2-1; 10 nucleotides align to TRBD2. The CDR3 consists of 16 residues. CDR1 MGHRA and CDR2 YSYEKL come from the germline V gene. The V gene end was trimmed by 4 bases and the J gene end by 9 bases; junction bases not matched to a gene: 12. For the CDR3, the DNA is TGCGCCAGCAGCCCCTTGGGGAGCGGGAGGGGTGGTGAGCAGTTCTTC. Amino acid sequence: CASSPLGSGRGGEQFF.

In its sample, this clonotype was seen many times. The V and J genes are TRBV4-1 and TRBJ2-2; D is undetermined. CDR1 is MGHRA, CDR2 YSYEKL, per germline. V lost 0 bases to trimming and J lost 7 bases, with 18 bases between them. The CDR3 is made up of 17 amino acids. The CDR3 DNA sequence: TGCGCCAGCAGCCAAGATTTTTCGGAACAGAGGAACGGGGAGCTGTTTTTT. This gives the protein CASSQDFSEQRNGELFF.

This clonotype turned up a few times. The rearrangement uses TRBV5-1 and TRBJ2-1; the D gene could be TRBD1 or TRBD2 (5 bases each). The germline V gene encodes CDR1 SGHRS and CDR2 YFSETQ. Between the trimmed V and J ends, which lost 3 bases and 5 bases, there was a span of 18 bases. The CDR3 contains 16 residues. The CDR3 sequence: CASSSILGVGDNEQFF. The CDR3 DNA sequence: TGCGCCAGCAGCTCCATATTGGGGGTTGGGGACAATGAGCAGTTCTTC. The entire variable domain, with the rest obtained from reference TRBV5-1 and TRBJ2-1, is as follows: KAGVTQTPRYLIKTRGQQVTLSCSPISGHRSVSWYQQTPGQGLQFLFEYFSETQRNKGNFPGRFSGRQFSNSRSEMNVSTLELGDSALYLCASSSILGVGDNEQFFGPGTRLTVL.

Many counts were recorded for this clonotype. V is TRBV7-8 and J is TRBJ2-7, with 7 bases matching TRBD1. Germline V gene lookup returns CDR1 SGHVS and CDR2 FQNEAQ. The CDR3 is made up of 16 amino acids. With V trimmed by 2 bases and J by 6 bases, 13 bases remained unmatched. The CDR3 DNA is TGTGCCAGCAGCTTATCGACAGGGCTGTCCGTCTCCGAGCAGTACTTC. It specifies CASSLSTGLSVSEQYF.

In this sample, this clonotype turned up many times. The gene calls are TRBV12-3 or TRBV12-4 and TRBJ2-3, with TRBD2 matching over 9 bases. There are 16 residues in the CDR3. V shed 3 bases and J 0 bases; nucleotides not matched to a gene: 4. The CDR3: CASSFSSGTSTDTQYF. The CDR3 DNA reads TGTGCCAGCAGTTTTTCTAGCGGGACTAGCACAGATACGCAGTATTTT.

The sample holds a few counts of this clonotype. The chain couples TRBV6-1 to TRBJ2-1, with D maybe TRBD2 (5 bases). Per the germline V gene, CDR1 is MNHNS and CDR2 is SASEGT. V lost 6 bases and J lost 10, with 22 bases in between. The CDR3 has 15 amino acids. CDR3 loop: CASSSNGGPVGEQFF. The CDR3, as DNA: TGTGCCAGCAGCTCTAATGGCGGGCCCGTGGGGGAGCAGTTCTTC.

This clonotype was counted many times. This sequence joins TRBV29-1 and TRBJ2-1; 8 bases are shared with TRBD1. The junction had 2 bases not matched to a gene; V was cut back by 0 bases and J by 1 base. CDR1 and CDR2 from the germline V gene are SQVTM and ANQGSEA. The CDR3 covers 15 residues. CDR3 protein: CSVEEGTGSYNEQFF. DNA for the CDR3: TGCAGCGTTGAAGAGGGGACAGGATCCTACAATGAGCAGTTCTTC.

Only a few counts were recorded for this clonotype. The chain carries TRBV2 and TRBJ1-1; no clear D. Germline lookup yields CDR1 SNHLY and CDR2 FYNNEI. V lost 6 bases and J lost 4, with 15 bases in between. The CDR3 is made up of 14 amino acids. CDR3 protein: CASSGPFVGTEAFF. The DNA of the CDR3 is TGTGCCAGCAGCGGACCGTTTGTGGGCACTGAAGCTTTCTTT.

The chain is built from TRBV19 and TRBJ1-5; 8 positions match TRBD1. Germline V gives CDR1 LNHDA, CDR2 SQIVND (reference sequence). The CDR3 sequence is 15 residues long. J was trimmed by 6 bases and V by 7 bases; bases with no gene match: 11. CDR3 protein: CASKRSQGAVQPQHF. CDR3 coding DNA: TGTGCCAGTAAAAGGAGCCAGGGGGCGGTTCAGCCCCAGCATTTT.

In its sample, this clonotype was seen many times. The rearrangement uses TRBV10-2 and TRBJ2-1; a possible D gene is TRBD1 (5 bases). V lost 6 bases and J lost 3, with 9 bases in between. From germline, CDR1 is WSHSY and CDR2 SAAADI. This CDR3 spans 13 amino acids. CDR3 DNA: TGCGCCAGCAGCCCAGGGATCTACAATGAGCAGTTCTTC. Amino acid sequence: CASSPGIYNEQFF.

This clonotype was counted many times. V usage is TRBV29-1 and J usage is TRBJ2-1; 8 nucleotides agree with TRBD1. The germline CDR1 and CDR2 sequences are SQVTM and ANQGSEA. V gave up 7 bases and J gave up 6 bases; unmatched junction bases: 11. The CDR3 runs to 14 residues. CDR3 in DNA: TGCAGCGCCGGAGGAGACAGGGGCCGCAATGAGCAGTTCTTC. It is translated as CSAGGDRGRNEQFF.

This clonotype showed up just a few times. This chain connects TRBV7-8 to TRBJ2-1; D gene unclear. In germline, CDR1 is SGHVS, CDR2 FQNEAQ. With 4 bases removed from V and 6 bases from J, the gap between germline ends came to 13 bases. This CDR3 spans 14 amino acids. CDR3 nucleotides: TGTGCCAGCAGCTCAGAACGCAACACCAATGAGCAGTTCTTC. This gives the protein CASSSERNTNEQFF.

This clonotype was seen repeatedly, ten times or more. The chain has TRBV3-1 and TRBJ2-1; TRBD2 matches 14 bases. From germline, CDR1 is LGHDT and CDR2 YNNKEL (reference sequence). The CDR3 sequence is 19 residues long. V was pared by 5 bases and J by 2 bases, with 11 bases of the junction left unmatched. CDR3 loop: CASSMGGTSGRKTYNEQFF. DNA of the CDR3: TGTGCCAGCAGCATGGGTGGGACTAGCGGGAGAAAAACCTACAATGAGCAGTTCTTC.

This clonotype was observed a handful of times. The chain uses TRBV20-1 and TRBJ1-2; D uncertain. The V gene's germline CDR1 is DFQATT and CDR2 SNEGSKA (reference sequence). Between the trimmed V and J ends, which lost 1 base and 2 bases, there was a span of 8 bases. This CDR3 contains 13 residues. Here the CDR3 reads CSARANLNYGYTF. The DNA of the CDR3 is TGCAGTGCTAGAGCAAACCTGAACTATGGCTACACCTTC.

The J gene is TRBJ1-3, the V gene TRBV6-5; D gene unclear. This CDR3 has 13 amino acids. Between the trimmed V and J ends, which lost 4 bases and 2 bases, there was a span of 6 bases. Germline V gene lookup returns CDR1 MNHEY and CDR2 SVGAGI. DNA of the CDR3: TGTGCCAGCAGTTCCATGCCTGGAAACACCATATATTTT. Its translation is CASSSMPGNTIYF.

This clonotype occurred a few times. This sequence joins TRBV28 and TRBJ1-1, with a possible D match to TRBD1 (5 bases). V lost 1 base and J lost 7, with 7 bases in between. The CDR3 has 12 residues. Germline CDR1 reads MDHEN; CDR2 reads SYDVKM. The CDR3: CASSLFGGEAFF. The CDR3 nucleotides read TGTGCCAGCAGTTTATTCGGGGGTGAAGCTTTCTTT.

The table lists this clonotype with many counts. This rearrangement joins TRBV5-1 to TRBJ1-1, with 10 positions matching TRBD1. The germline CDR1 and CDR2 sequences are SGHRS and YFSETQ. J was trimmed by 5 bases and V by 4 bases; bases with no gene match: 11. The CDR3 spans 16 residues. CDR3 sequence reads: CASSPPGQGSWTEAFF. The CDR3 nucleotides are TGCGCCAGCAGCCCTCCGGGACAGGGGTCCTGGACTGAAGCTTTCTTT.

The table lists this clonotype with a few counts. The chain recombines TRBV7-9 with TRBJ2-1, with D unclear. The V gene lost 2 bases and the J gene lost 4 bases, with 15 bases spanning the gap. Germline V gene lookup returns CDR1 SEHNR and CDR2 FQNEAQ (reference sequence). The CDR3 has 16 amino acids. The CDR3 DNA follows: TGTGCCAGCAGCTTAAGGCAGTGGGAATTGTACAATGAGCAGTTCTTC. As protein: CASSLRQWELYNEQFF.

This clonotype was counted at least ten times. This chain links TRBV18 with TRBJ2-2, with D uncertain. Germline lookup yields CDR1 KGHSH and CDR2 LQKENI. The CDR3 is made up of 12 amino acids. Trimming removed 8 bases at V and 5 bases at J, with 9 bases between. The CDR3 nucleotides read TGTGCCAGCAGTCCCGGGACCGGGGAGCTGTTTTTT. This sequence encodes CASSPGTGELFF.

This clonotype was picked up a small number of times. The genes are TRBV11-2 and TRBJ2-1, with no clear D. CDR3 size: 17 residues. Germline V gene sequence: CDR1 SGHAT, CDR2 FQNNGV. The V end was cut by 0 bases, the J end by 1 base, with 13 bases between. The CDR3, as DNA: TGTGCCAGCAGCTTAGATAGGCGTCCCCTATCCTACAATGAGCAGTTCTTC. Translation: CASSLDRRPLSYNEQFF. The variable domain in full, completed from reference TRBV11-2 and TRBJ2-1, reads EAGVAQSPRYKIIEKRQSVAFWCNPISGHATLYWYQQILGQGPKLLIQFQNNGVVDDSQLPKDRFSAERLKGVDSTLKIQPAKLEDSAVYLCASSLDRRPLSYNEQFFGPGTRLTVL.

This clonotype showed up just a few times. This chain links TRBV25-1 with TRBJ1-4; a weak D match, TRBD1 (5 bases). The V gene lost 6 bases and the J gene lost 6 bases, with 20 bases spanning the gap. The CDR3 runs 16 residues. Germline V gene data show CDR1 as MGHDK and CDR2 as SYGVNS. The CDR3 DNA is TGTGCCAGCAGCTCCTATCGGGGAGGGACGGATGAAAAACTGTTTTTT. Translation gives CASSSYRGGTDEKLFF.

This clonotype has ten or more counts. This CDR3 is CASSLDYFEQFF. The CDR3 coding sequence is TGTGCCAGCAGCCTGGACTATTTTGAGCAGTTCTTC. This chain joins TRBV25-1 and TRBJ2-1; D may be TRBD2 (6 bases). The length of the CDR3 is 12 residues. V dropped 6 bases and J dropped 9 bases, with 12 bases sitting between them. The germline CDR1 and CDR2 sequences are MGHDK and SYGVNS.